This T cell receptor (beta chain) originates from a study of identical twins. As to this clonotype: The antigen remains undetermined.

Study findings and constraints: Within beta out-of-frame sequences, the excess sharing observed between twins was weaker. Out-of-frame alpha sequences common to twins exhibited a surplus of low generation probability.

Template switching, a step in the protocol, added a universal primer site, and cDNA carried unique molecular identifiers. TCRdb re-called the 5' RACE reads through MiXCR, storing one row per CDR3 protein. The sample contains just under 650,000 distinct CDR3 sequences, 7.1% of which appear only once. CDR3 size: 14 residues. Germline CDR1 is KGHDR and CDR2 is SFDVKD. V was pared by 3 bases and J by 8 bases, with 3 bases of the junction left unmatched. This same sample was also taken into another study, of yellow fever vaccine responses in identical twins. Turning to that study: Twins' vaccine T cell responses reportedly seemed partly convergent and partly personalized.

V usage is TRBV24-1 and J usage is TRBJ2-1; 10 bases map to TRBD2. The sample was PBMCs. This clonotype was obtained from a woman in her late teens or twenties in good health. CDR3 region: CATSDASGSDEQFF. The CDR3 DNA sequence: TGTGCCACCAGTGATGCTAGCGGGAGTGATGAGCAGTTCTTC.